One and the same sample provided the 16 T cell receptor beta chains below, sequenced in a study of OX40 agonist ivuxolimab in advanced cancers. Sequenced by immunoSEQ multiplex PCR; TCRdb stores in-frame clones only, minus some. The sample lists about 53,000 clones, nearly 80% occurring once. Material: CD4+ or CD8+ T cells sorted from blood, obtained in a trial of the OX40 agonist ivuxolimab. Every receptor here comes from an adult with an advanced solid tumor such as melanoma, head and neck, liver or kidney cancer.

The chain has TRBV7-2 and TRBJ1-4; 7 bases are shared with TRBD1. The CDR3 contains 13 residues. With 4 bases clipped from V and 8 bases from J, the junction kept 4 bases outside the gene matches. Germline lookup yields CDR1 SGHTA and CDR2 FQGNSA. The CDR3, as DNA: TGTGCCAGCAGCTGGGGACAGAGAGAAAAACTGTTTTTT. It codes for CASSWGQREKLFF.

The gene calls are TRBV27 and TRBJ2-3, with a weak D call TRBD1 (6 bases). V was trimmed by 5 bases and J by 7 bases, leaving 19 bases between them. CDR1 and CDR2 from the germline V gene are MNHEY and SMNVEV (reference sequence). The CDR3 contains 15 residues. DNA for the CDR3: TGTGCCAGCAGTACCTGGGACAACCGGGCCAATACGCAGTATTTT. This sequence encodes CASSTWDNRANTQYF.

By share, this clone ranks as medium-sized. This chain uses TRBV30 with TRBJ1-5; TRBD1 is a possible D gene (5 bases). V was clipped by 0 bases and J by 7 bases, with 16 bases between them. The CDR3 covers 15 residues. Germline CDR1 and CDR2: GTSNPN and SVGIG (reference sequence). CDR3 protein: CAWSVGLATEQPQHF. CDR3 in DNA: TGTGCCTGGAGTGTAGGTTTGGCGACAGAACAGCCCCAGCATTTT.

This sequence joins TRBV28 and TRBJ2-7; unclear D gene. The CDR3 has 11 amino acids. Germline V gene sequence: CDR1 MDHEN, CDR2 SYDVKM. Trimming removed 6 bases from V and 9 bases from J, with 12 bases in between. As DNA, the CDR3 is TGTGCCAGCAGCTCCGGGCTCTGGCAGTACTTC. Encoded protein: CASSSGLWQYF. Full variable domain (rest looked up from reference TRBV28 and TRBJ2-7): DVKVTQSSRYLVKRTGEKVFLECVQDMDHENMFWYRQDPGLGLRLIYFSYDVKMKEKGDIPEGYSVSREKKERFSLILESASTNQTSMYLCASSSGLWQYFGPGTRLTVT.

This clone turned up a few times. V gene TRBV19 combines with J gene TRBJ1-2; 7 nucleotides agree with TRBD1. This CDR3 comprises 14 residues. Trimming took 3 bases from V and 4 from J; bases not matched to a gene: 5. Looked up from germline, CDR1 is LNHDA and CDR2 is SQIVND (reference sequence). CDR3 in amino acids: CASSIPGTVYGYTF. DNA for the CDR3: TGTGCCAGTAGTATTCCCGGGACAGTCTATGGCTACACCTTC.

The chain couples TRBV6-1 to TRBJ1-1; D not certain. The V gene lost 7 bases and the J gene lost 1 base, with 13 bases spanning the gap. This CDR3 is 14 amino acids long. Germline CDR1 MNHNS, CDR2 SASEGT. CDR3 sequence: CASIPGSGNTEAFF. CDR3 sequence (DNA): TGTGCCAGCATCCCGGGCTCCGGGAACACTGAAGCTTTCTTT.

The CDR3: CASSLRQGALESNTEAFF. The CDR3 DNA reads TGTGCCAGCAGTTTGAGGCAGGGGGCCCTAGAATCGAACACTGAAGCTTTCTTT. The rearrangement links TRBV28 to TRBJ1-1; 8 nucleotides agree with TRBD1. Trimming removed 3 bases from V and 1 base from J; junction bases left unmatched: 13. The germline V gene has CDR1 MDHEN and CDR2 SYDVKM. The CDR3 runs 18 residues.

In DNA, the CDR3 is TGTGCCAGCAGCGTAGGCAAATATAAAGAGACCCAGTACTTC. This sequence encodes CASSVGKYKETQYF. This sequence joins TRBV9 and TRBJ2-5, with D unresolved. From germline, CDR1 is SGDLS and CDR2 YYNGEE. The CDR3 loop spans 14 amino acids. Trimming took off 0 bases at V and 3 bases at J, with 9 bases between the two ends.

This chain joins TRBV7-2 and TRBJ1-5; D remains unclear. Germline V gene data show CDR1 as SGHTA and CDR2 as FQGNSA. Deletions cut 1 base from V and 7 bases from J, with 23 bases between. CDR3 length: 18 residues. CDR3 protein: CASSLGWVGREVRQPQHF. The CDR3 DNA reads TGTGCCAGCAGCTTAGGATGGGTTGGGAGGGAGGTCAGGCAGCCCCAGCATTTT.

The rearrangement joins TRBV5-6 to TRBJ1-2; D not resolved. This CDR3 comprises 13 residues. Trimming stripped 3 bases from V and 7 bases from J, with 13 bases between. In germline, CDR1 is SGHDT, CDR2 YYEEEE. CDR3 sequence (DNA): TGTGCCAGCAGCTCCTTCCTACCGGGTGGCTACACCTTC. It encodes CASSSFLPGGYTF.

This chain uses TRBV6-1 with TRBJ2-7; 11 bases match TRBD2. The CDR3 has 17 residues. Trimming took 1 base from V and 0 from J; bases not matched to a gene: 5. CDR1 is MNHNS and CDR2 is SASEGT in the germline V gene. The CDR3 coding sequence is TGTGCCAGCAGTGAAGAGGGGACTAGCGGCTTCTCCTACGAGCAGTACTTC. Its protein product is CASSEEGTSGFSYEQYF.

The chain employs TRBV12-5 and TRBJ1-1; D unclear. The CDR3 runs to 21 residues. V lost 3 bases and J lost 0, with 29 bases in between. CDR1 and CDR2 (germline): LGHNT, FRNRAP. In DNA, the CDR3 is TGTGCTAGTGGTTTCTCCCCCCCGCGACTGGGATTTGAGGAATTGAACACTGAAGCTTTCTTT. Translating gives CASGFSPPRLGFEELNTEAFF. Full variable domain (remainder filled in from reference TRBV12-5 and TRBJ1-1): DARVTQTPRHKVTEMGQEVTMRCQPILGHNTVFWYRQTMMQGLELLAYFRNRAPLDDSGMPKDRFSAEMPDATLATLKIQPSEPRDSAVYFCASGFSPPRLGFEELNTEAFFGQGTRLTVV.

J is TRBJ2-3 and V is TRBV7-3; 14 bases fit TRBD2. Germline V gene data show CDR1 as SGHTA and CDR2 as FQGTGA. V shed 5 bases and J 7 bases; nucleotides not matched to a gene: 11. The CDR3 contains 17 residues. The CDR3 sequence: CASSPWTSGGLQNTQYF. CDR3 sequence (DNA): TGTGCCAGCAGCCCCTGGACTAGCGGGGGGCTACAAAATACGCAGTATTTT.

For the CDR3, the DNA is TGTGCCAGCACATCACAGGGACCCTATGGCTACACCTTC. Amino acids: CASTSQGPYGYTF. The V call is TRBV28, the J call TRBJ1-2, with D tentatively TRBD1 (6 bases). Germline values: CDR1 MDHEN, CDR2 SYDVKM. This CDR3 region has 13 residues. Trimming took off 7 bases at V and 4 bases at J, with 13 bases between the two ends.

In its sample, this clone was seen a few times. V usage is TRBV5-1 and J usage is TRBJ1-1, with a tentative D call TRBD1 (5 bases). This CDR3 has 13 amino acids. Deletions cut 5 bases from V and 4 bases from J, with 12 bases between. From germline, CDR1 is SGHRS and CDR2 YFSETQ. Written as DNA, the CDR3 is TGCGCCAGCAGTCGAGTGGGGGGCACTGAAGCTTTCTTT. Encoded protein: CASSRVGGTEAFF.

V and J are TRBV5-1 and TRBJ1-4; 7 bases map to TRBD1. CDR3 size: 14 residues. Germline V CDR1 and CDR2: SGHRS, YFSETQ. V dropped 0 bases and J dropped 7; count of bases not matched to a gene: 3. The CDR3 DNA sequence: TGCGCCAGCAGCTTGGCAGGGGGTGGTGAAAAACTGTTTTTT. Protein: CASSLAGGGEKLFF.